Each of the 8 T cell receptor beta chains below was sequenced from the same sample in a study of T cell responses to AZD1222 COVID-19 vaccine. TCRdb keeps only in-frame clones here, not all; method: immunoSEQ multiplex PCR. The sample lists roughly 200,000 clones; around 90% were seen once. The sample was peripheral blood, taken on day 0 of AZD1222 vaccination. These receptors originate from an adult in good health.

Regarding this clone: The junction differs from germline at one of its ends, possibly a read error. The chain carries TRBV18 and TRBJ1-5, with 8 bases lining up with TRBD1. The germline V gene has CDR1 KGHSH and CDR2 LQKENI. The CDR3 totals 14 residues. The DNA of the CDR3 is TGTGCCAGCTCGCCACAGGGGGGCAATCAGCCCCAGCATTTT. Protein: CASSPQGGNQPQHF.

V gene TRBV5-1 combines with J gene TRBJ2-5, with 8 bases matching TRBD2. The junction had 2 bases not matched to a gene; V was cut back by 2 bases and J by 2 bases. The CDR3 runs 14 residues. Germline CDR1 is SGHRS and CDR2 is YFSETQ. The CDR3 coding sequence is TGCGCCAGCAGCTTATCGGGGGGGCAAGAGACCCAGTACTTC. It specifies CASSLSGGQETQYF.

V and J are TRBV7-9 and TRBJ2-2; 8 bases are shared with TRBD2. V lost 6 bases, J lost 3 bases, and 9 bases stayed unmatched. This CDR3 is built from 16 residues. The germline gives CDR1 SEHNR, CDR2 FQNEAQ (reference sequence). The CDR3 bases are TGTGCCAGCAGTCGGACTAGCCGTCAATACACCGGGGAGCTGTTTTTT. Its translation: CASSRTSRQYTGELFF.

In this sample, this clone turned up once. V is TRBV18 and J is TRBJ1-3; a weak D match, TRBD1 (5 bases). Germline CDR1 KGHSH, CDR2 LQKENI. The CDR3 is 15 residues long. V shed 2 bases and J shed 3 bases, with 11 bases lying between them. The CDR3 DNA reads TGTGCCAGCTCACCAGGGCGACAGCTTGGAAACACCATATATTTT. Amino acid sequence: CASSPGRQLGNTIYF.

This rearrangement joins TRBV15 to TRBJ1-2, with D possibly being TRBD1 (6 bases). V was trimmed by 3 bases and J by 4 bases, leaving 6 bases between them. Per the germline V gene, CDR1 is LNHNV and CDR2 is YYDKDF (reference sequence). CDR3 length: 12 residues. The CDR3 sequence: CATSRDSYGYTF. The CDR3 DNA follows: TGTGCCACCAGCAGGGACAGCTATGGCTACACCTTC.

The rearrangement links TRBV5-1 to TRBJ2-5; 11 bases align to TRBD2. The V segment lost 4 bases and the J segment 5 bases; nucleotides outside the gene matches: 7. CDR3 length: 15 amino acids. Germline CDR1 reads SGHRS; CDR2 reads YFSETQ. The CDR3 here is CASSAMTSGVETQYF. For the CDR3, the DNA is TGCGCCAGCAGCGCCATGACTAGCGGGGTTGAGACCCAGTACTTC. Based on the CDR3 plus reference TRBV5-1 and TRBJ2-5, the full variable domain is KAGVTQTPRYLIKTRGQQVTLSCSPISGHRSVSWYQQTPGQGLQFLFEYFSETQRNKGNFPGRFSGRQFSNSRSEMNVSTLELGDSALYLCASSAMTSGVETQYFGPGTRLLVL.

The rearrangement uses TRBV6-2 or TRBV6-3 and TRBJ2-3; 12 nucleotides line up with TRBD2. This CDR3 is 15 amino acids long. With V trimmed by 6 bases and J by 1 base, 2 bases remained unmatched. Germline lookup yields CDR1 MNHEY and CDR2 SVGEGT. CDR3: CASSRTSGGTDTQYF. CDR3 coding DNA: TGTGCCAGCAGCCGGACTAGCGGGGGCACAGATACGCAGTATTTT.

The chain is built from TRBV14 and TRBJ2-3; 7 bases are a match to TRBD1. CDR1 and CDR2 from the germline V gene are SGHDN and FVKESK. J was trimmed by 4 bases and V by 0 bases; bases with no gene match: 7. The CDR3 is 16 residues long. The CDR3 is CASSQDRGQFPDTQYF. The CDR3 DNA is TGTGCCAGCAGCCAAGATCGGGGACAGTTTCCAGATACGCAGTATTTT.